Listed here are 14 T cell receptor beta chains from one sample, sequenced in a study of blood T cell repertoires in COVID-19 (dated by TCRdb to about 2020). Libraries were made using the immunoSEQ multiplex PCR assay. TCRdb took over this immuneACCESS table, retaining in-frame rearrangements with V and J assigned. Such tables are incomplete; in checked studies, under half of the missing clones stem from an unresolved V gene, and the remainder is unexplained. The sample includes tens of thousands of clones, with about 84% observed a single time. 13% to 15% of the sample belongs to the ten largest clones. The specimen sequenced was peripheral blood. Source of these receptors: a woman between 65 and 79 years old with acute or convalescent COVID-19.

V is TRBV19 and J is TRBJ2-5, with TRBD2 as a possible D gene (7 bases). CDR1 is LNHDA and CDR2 is SQIVND in the germline V gene (reference sequence). CDR3 length: 13 residues. The CDR3 sequence is CARMRGGSETQYF. In DNA form, the CDR3 reads TGTGCTCGTATGAGGGGGGGTTCGGAGACCCAGTACTTC.

V gene TRBV2 combines with J gene TRBJ2-4; TRBD1 might be the D (6 bases). Germline V gene data show CDR1 as SNHLY and CDR2 as FYNNEI. The V end lost 6 bases, the J end lost 8 bases, and 20 bases lay between the germline ends. This CDR3 has 15 amino acids. The CDR3 DNA sequence: TGTGCCAGCAGCGCCGCGAGGGGGTCGGGTGACATTCAGTACTTC. Its protein is CASSAARGSGDIQYF.

This chain uses TRBV7-2 with TRBJ2-1; D might be TRBD2 (5 bases). Germline V lookup: CDR1 SGHTA, CDR2 FQGNSA. The CDR3 totals 13 residues. The V and J ends lost 4 bases and 8 bases respectively, with 12 bases between them. CDR3 amino acids: CASSWTRGHEQFF. CDR3 sequence (DNA): TGTGCCAGCAGCTGGACTCGTGGACATGAGCAGTTCTTC.

The chain carries TRBV19 and TRBJ1-2; 7 bases agree with TRBD1. CDR3 size: 16 residues. V gave up 3 bases and J gave up 0 bases; unmatched junction bases: 7. Germline V gene sequence: CDR1 LNHDA, CDR2 SQIVND (reference sequence). In DNA, the CDR3 is TGTGCCAGTAGTATCACAGGGGAGTTCACTAACTATGGCTACACCTTC. It encodes CASSITGEFTNYGYTF.

V gene TRBV2 combines with J gene TRBJ1-2; D is uncertain. Trimming took off 7 bases at V and 5 bases at J, with 23 bases between the two ends. The CDR3 runs 16 residues. Germline CDR1 and CDR2: SNHLY and FYNNEI. The CDR3 spells CASTPYFPDPYYGYTF. DNA for the CDR3: TGTGCCAGCACCCCCTACTTCCCCGATCCTTATTATGGCTACACCTTC.

V gene TRBV4-3 combines with J gene TRBJ2-3, with 11 bases aligning to TRBD1. The CDR3 totals 15 residues. Germline trimming cut 1 base from V and 4 bases from J; bases unmatched to any gene: 1. CDR1 LGHNA and CDR2 YSLEER come from the germline V gene. In DNA, the CDR3 is TGCGCCAGCAGCCAAGGGACAGGGGGCGCAGATACGCAGTATTTT. This gives the protein CASSQGTGGADTQYF.

The chain combines TRBV7-8 with TRBJ2-3; D gene ambiguous. CDR3 size: 12 residues. Trimming shortened V by 4 bases and J by 2 bases, and 4 bases separated the two germline ends. Germline V gene data show CDR1 as SGHVS and CDR2 as FQNEAQ. CDR3 amino acids: CASSSLTDTQYF. As DNA, the CDR3 is TGTGCCAGCAGCTCCCTCACAGATACGCAGTATTTT. The full variable domain, completed using reference TRBV7-8 and TRBJ2-3, is GAGVSQSPRYKVAKRGQDVALRCDPISGHVSLFWYQQALGQGPEFLTYFQNEAQLDKSGLPSDRFFAERPEGSVSTLKIQRTQQEDSAVYLCASSSLTDTQYFGPGTRLTVL.

The chain joins TRBV6-5 to TRBJ2-7, with 7 bases fitting TRBD1. V lost 10 bases and J lost 4; bases outside the gene matches: 10. The germline CDR1 and CDR2 sequences are MNHEY and SVGAGI. This CDR3 has 13 residues. The CDR3 DNA sequence: TGTGCCACCACCGGGACAGCACCATACGAGCAGTACGTC. It specifies CATTGTAPYEQYV.

This chain joins TRBV6-5 and TRBJ1-2, with D possibly being TRBD1 (5 bases). The CDR3 spans 13 residues. V was pared by 5 bases and J by 3 bases, with 10 bases between. CDR1 MNHEY and CDR2 SVGAGI come from the germline V gene. The CDR3 here is CASSPGRDYGYTF. DNA of the CDR3: TGTGCCAGCAGTCCAGGGAGGGACTATGGCTACACCTTC.

This chain connects TRBV11-2 to TRBJ1-5; 8 positions match TRBD1. J was trimmed by 4 bases and V by 5 bases; bases with no gene match: 7. CDR1 and CDR2 from the germline V gene are SGHAT and FQNNGV. CDR3 length: 15 residues. The CDR3 loop is CASSPAGQANQPQHF. As DNA, the CDR3 is TGTGCCAGCAGCCCCGCGGGACAGGCAAATCAGCCCCAGCATTTT.

The rearrangement uses TRBV11-3 and TRBJ1-3; 10 bases match TRBD1. CDR3 length: 15 amino acids. Trimming cost V 6 bases and J 3 bases; bases outside gene matches: 5. Germline CDR1 SGHNT, CDR2 YENEEA. Here the CDR3 DNA reads TGTGCCAGCAGGACAGGGGGCGGATTTGGAAACACCATATATTTT. Amino acids: CASRTGGGFGNTIYF.

The chain combines TRBV2 with TRBJ1-2; D call uncertain. The germline V gene encodes CDR1 SNHLY and CDR2 FYNNEI. The CDR3 loop spans 12 amino acids. V lost 5 bases, J lost 7 bases, and 11 bases lay in between. The CDR3 bases are TGTGCCAGCAGTCCTCTGACACGTGGCTACACCTTC. This codes for CASSPLTRGYTF.

The chain combines TRBV5-8 with TRBJ1-1; TRBD1 matches at 7 bases. The germline gives CDR1 SGHTS, CDR2 YDEGEE. The CDR3 contains 15 residues. V dropped 4 bases and J dropped 3; count of bases not matched to a gene: 9. Here the CDR3 DNA reads TGTGCCAGCAGCGGGAAGGGGGCAGGGGACACTGAAGCTTTCTTT. Translation: CASSGKGAGDTEAFF.

This clone was observed a few times. V usage is TRBV5-1 and J usage is TRBJ2-2; D call uncertain. The CDR3 has 14 residues. Germline CDR1 and CDR2: SGHRS and YFSETQ. The V end lost 0 bases, the J end lost 4 bases, and 7 bases lay between the germline ends. DNA of the CDR3: TGCGCCAGCAGCTTGGAGGCGGCCACCGGGGAGCTGTTTTTT. Protein: CASSLEAATGELFF.